The source of this T cell receptor beta chain is a study of blood T cell repertoires in COVID-19 (dated by TCRdb to the early 2020s). Background for the entire study: The collaborator samples originated in the United States, Italy and Spain and spanned the acute and convalescent phases of COVID-19. The dataset comprised deeply sampled blood TCRbeta repertoires from subjects exposed to, actively infected with, or recovered from COVID-19. The material from the prospective study consisted of cDNA or gDNA derived from T cells, B-cell-depleted T cells, or PBMCs. Samples came from the ongoing ImmuneRACE study (first 160 participants) plus 1,254 subjects from 6 global collaborators. A freely available public database, intended as a resource for researchers studying the immune response to SARS-CoV-2, is where the repertoires were released. Where HLA class I and class II types were available, the types were taken from metadata supplied by the sample provider, not from assay-based typing. Nearly every sample came with metadata listing a de-identified subject ID, COVID-19 status, age in years and sex. Broader findings and caveats from the paper: How much clinical and demographic metadata was included differed by source and by participant, and the metadata was provided uncurated.

CDR1 SGHDN and CDR2 FVKESK were looked up in the germline V gene. V drops 1 base and J drops 7 bases, leaving 13 bases in between. The CDR3 runs 14 amino acids, cysteine and phenylalanine included. The read is trimmed to its CDR3 DNA, 42 bases read in frame from base 1. Another Seattle source contributed samples from volunteer blood donors who had recovered from COVID-19. The collaborating institutions used their own protocols to collect whole blood in K2EDTA tubes. For TCRbeta analysis, collaborators shipped samples in one of three forms: frozen whole blood, isolated PBMCs, or DNA extracted from either of those sample types. Comments on this clone: Its cognate antigen has yet to be identified. Base qualities are not recorded, but no much larger clone differs from it by a single base.

The immunoSEQ Assay, a bias-controlled multiplex PCR, was used to amplify TCRbeta CDR3 regions from genomic DNA. The authors' analysis ran thus. Nucleated cell counts per sample were estimated from amplification of reference gene primers within the assay. To quantify the absolute abundance of each unique TCRbeta CDR3 rearrangement, sequence reads were collapsed and filtered. Productive Simpson clonality was computed per sample as the square root of Simpson's diversity index over productive rearrangements. What TCRdb holds here is the immuneACCESS table cut down to in-frame rearrangements. Part of the clones is not present; checked against another copy, under half of the missing clones reflect an unresolved V gene, and the others are unexplained. Clone size and the V and J calls come from that table; the DNA yielded D and trimming. The sample table records under 250,000 clones; 89% of these occur just once. Roughly 6% of the sample goes to the ten largest clones.

The sample taken for sequencing was peripheral blood. This clonotype originated in a man in his 60s who had recovered from COVID-19. The sequence links TRBV14 to TRBJ1-1, with TRBD1 perhaps the D gene, on 5 matching bases. The DNA is TGTGCCAGCAGCCAAGCTGGGAGGAGGGGTGAAGCTTTCTTT. This gives the protein CASSQAGRRGEAFF.